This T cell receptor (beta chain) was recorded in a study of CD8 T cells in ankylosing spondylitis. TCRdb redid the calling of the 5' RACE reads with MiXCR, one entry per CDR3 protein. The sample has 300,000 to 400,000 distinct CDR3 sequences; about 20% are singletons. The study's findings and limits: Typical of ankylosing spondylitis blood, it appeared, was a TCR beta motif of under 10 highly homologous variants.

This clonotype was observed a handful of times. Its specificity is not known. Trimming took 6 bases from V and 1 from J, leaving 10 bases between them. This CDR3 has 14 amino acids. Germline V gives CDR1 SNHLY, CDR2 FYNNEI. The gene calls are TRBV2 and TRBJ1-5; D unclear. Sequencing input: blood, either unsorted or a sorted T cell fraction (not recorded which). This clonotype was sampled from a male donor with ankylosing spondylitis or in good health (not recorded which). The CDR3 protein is CASSGRPSNQPQHF. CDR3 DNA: TGTGCCAGCAGCGGCAGACCGAGCAATCAGCCCCAGCATTTT.